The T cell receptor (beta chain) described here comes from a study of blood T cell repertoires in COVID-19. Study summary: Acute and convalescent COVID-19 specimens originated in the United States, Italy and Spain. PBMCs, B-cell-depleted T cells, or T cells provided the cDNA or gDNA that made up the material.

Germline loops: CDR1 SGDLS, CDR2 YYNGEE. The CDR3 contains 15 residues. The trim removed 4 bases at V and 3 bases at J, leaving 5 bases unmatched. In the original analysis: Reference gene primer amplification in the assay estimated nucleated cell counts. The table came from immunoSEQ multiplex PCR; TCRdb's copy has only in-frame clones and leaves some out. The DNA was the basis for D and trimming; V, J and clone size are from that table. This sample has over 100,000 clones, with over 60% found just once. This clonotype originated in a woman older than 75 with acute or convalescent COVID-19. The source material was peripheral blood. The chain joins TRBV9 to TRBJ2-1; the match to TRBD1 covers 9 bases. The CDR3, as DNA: TGTGCCAGCAGCCTCGGGACAGGGTTCTACAATGAGCAGTTCTTC. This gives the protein CASSLGTGFYNEQFF.